Sequencing of this T cell receptor beta chain was carried out in a study of technical replicates of blood from several donors. Some clones are missing from TCRdb's copy, which holds only in-frame ones; the method was immunoSEQ multiplex PCR. The sample carries some 57,000 clones, roughly 97% recorded once. This clone was recorded only once. Trimming shortened V by 1 base and J by 0 bases, and 13 bases separated the two germline ends. In germline, CDR1 is SGHNT, CDR2 YENEEA. This CDR3 contains 17 residues. V usage is TRBV11-3 and J usage is TRBJ1-3; a possible D gene is TRBD1 (5 bases). The source material was T cells isolated from PBMCs. The TCR originated in a human donor in good health. The CDR3 DNA reads TGTGCCAGCAGCTTAGGTTTAACAGGCCTCTCTGGAAACACCATATATTTT. This codes for CASSLGLTGLSGNTIYF.